These 16 T cell receptor beta chains were sequenced from one sample in a study of blood T cell repertoires in COVID-19. Sequencing was performed with immunoSEQ multiplex PCR; in TCRdb, only in-frame clones are kept and a portion is missing. The sample records 150,000 to 200,000 clones, more than 70% being singletons. Specimen: PBMCs or T cells enriched from blood (not recorded which). The receptors here all came from a woman in her late teens or twenties who had recovered from COVID-19.

V usage is TRBV9 and J usage is TRBJ2-1; 7 bases fit TRBD2. Losses at the gene ends were 0 bases for V and 13 bases for J; bases not matched to a gene: 7. There are 13 residues in the CDR3. Looked up from germline, CDR1 is SGDLS and CDR2 is YYNGEE. The CDR3 DNA sequence: TGTGCCAGCAGCGTAGATGGGCGGGGACTACAGTTCTTC. Protein: CASSVDGRGLQFF.

DNA for the CDR3: TGCGCCAGCAGCTTCGAGAGTGGACAGAGCTCCTATAATTCACCCCTCCACTTT. It translates to CASSFESGQSSYNSPLHF. The chain is built from TRBV5-1 and TRBJ1-6; possibly TRBD1 for D (6 bases). V lost 2 bases and J lost 0, with 15 bases in between. Germline V gene lookup returns CDR1 SGHRS and CDR2 YFSETQ. There are 18 residues in the CDR3.

The chain combines TRBV7-6 with TRBJ2-3; a weak D match, TRBD2 (5 bases). This CDR3 has 15 amino acids. Trimming took 0 bases from V and 3 from J, leaving 10 bases between them. In germline, CDR1 is SGHVS, CDR2 FNYEAQ. CDR3 sequence (DNA): TGTGCCAGCAGCTTAGCGCGGGTTTCGACAGATACGCAGTATTTT. Its protein product is CASSLARVSTDTQYF.

The chain recombines TRBV4-1 with TRBJ1-6; weak D call: TRBD1 (5 bases). V was shortened by 1 base and J by 3 bases, with 16 bases between the two germline ends. The germline V gene has CDR1 MGHRA and CDR2 YSYEKL. This CDR3 contains 18 residues. CDR3 bases: TGCGCCAGCAGCCAAGGACCGAGACAGCCAAACTATAATTCACCCCTCCACTTT. It yields the protein CASSQGPRQPNYNSPLHF.

The chain carries TRBV19 and TRBJ2-7, with TRBD2 identical over 7 bases. Germline trimming cut 5 bases from V and 4 bases from J; bases unmatched to any gene: 8. The CDR3 is 14 amino acids. Germline CDR1 and CDR2: LNHDA and SQIVND (reference sequence). CDR3 loop: CASSPSSGTYEQYF. The CDR3 DNA sequence: TGTGCCAGTAGTCCCTCTAGCGGTACTTACGAGCAGTACTTC.

The chain uses TRBV6-5 and TRBJ2-2, with unresolved D. Trimming cost V 8 bases and J 0 bases, with 7 bases left between them. CDR1 is MNHEY and CDR2 is SVGAGI in the germline V gene. The length of the CDR3 is 13 residues. CDR3 DNA: TGTGCCAGCTTGGGCGCGAACACCGGGGAGCTGTTTTTT. This codes for CASLGANTGELFF.

A few counts support this clone. The V and J genes are TRBV25-1 and TRBJ2-3; 10 bases are a match to TRBD1. This CDR3 has 13 amino acids. V gave up 8 bases and J gave up 2 bases; unmatched junction bases: 1. Germline loops: CDR1 MGHDK, CDR2 SYGVNS. In DNA, the CDR3 is TGTGCCAGCGGACAGGGGGACACAGATACGCAGTATTTT. Translating gives CASGQGDTDTQYF.

This CDR3 reads CASSLASTGYEQYF. In DNA form, the CDR3 reads TGTGCCAGCAGCTTAGCAAGTACGGGCTACGAGCAGTACTTC. The rearrangement links TRBV11-2 to TRBJ2-7; no clear D gene. Germline CDR1 and CDR2: SGHAT and FQNNGV. This CDR3 comprises 14 residues. V shed 1 base and J shed 3 bases, with 10 bases lying between them.

The gene calls are TRBV19 and TRBJ2-7; D might be TRBD2 (6 bases). This CDR3 comprises 14 residues. V was cut by 5 bases and J by 2 bases, with 13 bases left in between. Germline V CDR1 and CDR2: LNHDA, SQIVND (reference sequence). CDR3 in DNA: TGTGCCAGTAGTTTAGCGGAGGACCCCTACGAGCAGTACTTC. Protein sequence: CASSLAEDPYEQYF.

The rearrangement links TRBV10-2 to TRBJ2-1, with 13 nucleotides matching TRBD2. J gave up 8 bases and V 8 bases, and 9 bases lay outside the gene matches. Germline CDR1 reads WSHSY; CDR2 reads SAAADI. CDR3 length: 15 amino acids. The CDR3 here is CASGPLAGGQDEQFF. DNA of the CDR3: TGCGCCAGCGGGCCACTAGCGGGGGGGCAAGATGAGCAGTTCTTC.

This sequence joins TRBV12-5 and TRBJ2-7; 9 positions match TRBD1. This CDR3 spans 15 amino acids. V lost 0 bases, J lost 4 bases, and 4 bases stayed unmatched. Germline lookup yields CDR1 LGHNT and CDR2 FRNRAP. The CDR3 DNA reads as TGTGCTAGTGGTTTGGTACCCGGACAGGGGTACGAGCAGTACTTC. Protein product: CASGLVPGQGYEQYF.

This clone was observed at least ten times. The sample carries other DNA sequences with the same CDR3. The chain recombines TRBV12-3 or TRBV12-4 with TRBJ1-1; maybe TRBD1 (5 bases). Trimming stripped 3 bases from V and 8 bases from J, with 10 bases between. The CDR3 has 12 amino acids. DNA of the CDR3: TGTGCCAGCAGTTTTTCCCCAGGGGAAGCTTTCTTT. This translates into CASSFSPGEAFF.

The J gene is TRBJ1-1, the V gene TRBV7-9; D gene uncertain. The CDR3 runs 14 residues. Germline V lookup: CDR1 SEHNR, CDR2 FQNEAQ (reference sequence). The V gene lost 8 bases and the J gene lost 0 bases, with 13 bases spanning the gap. In nucleotides, the CDR3 is TGTGCCAGCGGGCTTACAGTTCTGAACACTGAAGCTTTCTTT. It encodes CASGLTVLNTEAFF.

This clone was picked up one time. The chain joins TRBV4-2 to TRBJ1-6, with TRBD1 matching over 9 bases. V dropped 2 bases and J dropped 10; count of bases not matched to a gene: 6. Germline loops: CDR1 LGHNA, CDR2 YNFKEQ. The CDR3 contains 15 residues. CDR3 residues: CASSQSGTGLSPLHF. The CDR3 nucleotides read TGTGCCAGCAGCCAATCCGGGACAGGGCTGTCACCCCTCCACTTT.

The chain uses TRBV18 and TRBJ2-7; 9 bases agree with TRBD1. This CDR3 has 15 amino acids. Germline CDR1 reads KGHSH; CDR2 reads LQKENI. Trimming cost V 4 bases and J 5 bases; bases outside gene matches: 9. DNA of the CDR3: TGTGCCAGCTCACTGTTAACGGGACAGGGTAACGAGCAGTACTTC. It translates to CASSLLTGQGNEQYF.

CDR3 sequence reads: CASSPPTGKNTEAFF. The CDR3 region has the DNA TGTGCCAGCTCACCTCCGACAGGGAAGAACACTGAAGCTTTCTTT. The V gene is TRBV18, the J gene TRBJ1-1, with TRBD1 matching 7 bases. V lost 3 bases to trimming and J lost 1 base; unmatched junction nucleotides: 5. The CDR3 is made up of 15 amino acids. The germline V gene has CDR1 KGHSH and CDR2 LQKENI.